The 23 T cell receptor beta chains below come from one sample, sequenced in a study of blood T cell repertoires in COVID-19. Method: immunoSEQ multiplex PCR; TCRdb's copy keeps in-frame clones and lacks some. Of almost 350,000 clones detected, approximately 91% appear once; the ten largest clones hold approximately 1%. Sequenced sample: PBMCs or T cells enriched from blood (not recorded which). The receptors stem from a woman in her 30s who had been exposed to COVID-19.

The chain joins TRBV12-5 to TRBJ2-3; a weak D match, TRBD1 (6 bases). Germline CDR1 LGHNT, CDR2 FRNRAP. The CDR3 is 16 residues long. Trimming removed 1 base from V and 2 bases from J, with 13 bases in between. This chain's CDR3 is CASGLGTDSHTDTQYF. In DNA, the CDR3 is TGTGCTAGTGGTTTGGGGACAGACAGTCACACAGATACGCAGTATTTT.

This chain joins TRBV7-3 and TRBJ2-7; possible D gene TRBD2, 6 bases. Looked up from germline, CDR1 is SGHTA and CDR2 is FQGTGA. V lost 5 bases and J lost 3, with 17 bases in between. The CDR3 contains 15 residues. CDR3 nucleotide sequence: TGTGCCAGCAGCCTTCAGGGAGGAAGGGGCTACGAGCAGTACTTC. This translates into CASSLQGGRGYEQYF.

The J gene is TRBJ2-7, the V gene TRBV6-6; TRBD2 matches 12 bases. The CDR3 runs to 14 residues. After removal of 6 bases from V and 6 bases from J, the junction contained 6 bases not matched to a gene. Germline CDR1 reads MNHNY; CDR2 reads SVGAGI (reference sequence). The CDR3 protein is CASRPTSGSGEQYF. The CDR3 DNA reads as TGTGCCAGCAGACCGACTAGCGGGAGCGGCGAGCAGTACTTC.

V and J are TRBV5-1 and TRBJ2-5; perhaps TRBD2 as D (8 bases). The V end lost 1 base, the J end lost 4 bases, and 29 bases lay between the germline ends. The CDR3 extends over 20 amino acids. Germline V gene lookup returns CDR1 SGHRS and CDR2 YFSETQ. The CDR3, as DNA: TGCGCCAGCAGCTTGCTGTGGCGAGGGGGCTCTAGCGGGCCGGGAGAGACCCAGTACTTC. Translating gives CASSLLWRGGSSGPGETQYF.

The V and J genes are TRBV7-9 and TRBJ1-1; no clear D. V lost 4 bases, J lost 0 bases, and 9 bases lay in between. Germline CDR1 SEHNR, CDR2 FQNEAQ (reference sequence). The CDR3 is 14 amino acids. Here the CDR3 DNA reads TGTGCCAGCAGCTCGGGAAAAATGAACACTGAAGCTTTCTTT. Translating it yields CASSSGKMNTEAFF.

This sequence joins TRBV4-2 and TRBJ2-7, with D tentatively TRBD2 (6 bases). Looked up from germline, CDR1 is LGHNA and CDR2 is YNFKEQ. CDR3 size: 16 residues. With 0 bases removed from V and 4 bases from J, the gap between germline ends came to 16 bases. The CDR3 nucleotides are TGTGCCAGCAGCCAAGATCCGGGAGAAGCTGGGTACGAGCAGTACTTC. It is translated as CASSQDPGEAGYEQYF.

The chain uses TRBV5-6 and TRBJ1-1, with TRBD1 matching 7 bases. This CDR3 contains 13 residues. CDR1 and CDR2 from the germline V gene are SGHDT and YYEEEE. With V trimmed by 2 bases and J by 4 bases, 2 bases remained unmatched. Written as DNA, the CDR3 is TGTGCCAGCAGCTTCCAGGGGGTCACTGAAGCTTTCTTT. Translation: CASSFQGVTEAFF.

The genes are TRBV18 and TRBJ1-5, with 8 bases identical to TRBD1. The CDR3 loop spans 17 amino acids. Germline CDR1 reads KGHSH; CDR2 reads LQKENI. The V and J ends lost 4 bases and 1 base, in that order; junction bases with no gene match: 9. The CDR3 loop is CASSLSQGVGSNQPQHF. CDR3 DNA: TGTGCCAGCTCACTATCACAGGGGGTTGGCAGCAATCAGCCCCAGCATTTT.

The chain recombines TRBV15 with TRBJ1-2, with a possible D match to TRBD1 (6 bases). CDR1 LNHNV and CDR2 YYDKDF come from the germline V gene (reference sequence). With 4 bases removed from V and 4 bases from J, the gap between germline ends came to 10 bases. The CDR3 is 13 amino acids. The CDR3 here is CATSTGTRYGYTF. The CDR3 DNA follows: TGTGCCACCAGCACAGGGACACGCTATGGCTACACCTTC.

In its sample, this clone was seen a few times. The chain employs TRBV15 and TRBJ1-5; 7 bases fit TRBD1. The CDR3 consists of 16 residues. Germline CDR1 reads LNHNV; CDR2 reads YYDKDF (reference sequence). With V trimmed by 2 bases and J by 6 bases, 10 bases remained unmatched. The CDR3 DNA follows: TGTGCCACCAGCAGATACACACAGGGGCAAGGTCAGCCCCAGCATTTT. It encodes CATSRYTQGQGQPQHF. The full variable domain, in which reference TRBV15 and TRBJ1-5 provide the parts outside the CDR3, is DAMVIQNPRYQVTQFGKPVTLSCSQTLNHNVMYWYQQKSSQAPKLLFHYYDKDFNNEADTPDNFQSRRPNTSFCFLDIRSPGLGDTAMYLCATSRYTQGQGQPQHFGDGTRLSIL.

The chain recombines TRBV7-9 with TRBJ2-3, with 7 nucleotides matching TRBD2. This CDR3 spans 15 amino acids. The germline V gene encodes CDR1 SEHNR and CDR2 FQNEAQ (reference sequence). Trimming took 5 bases from V and 3 from J; bases not matched to a gene: 8. The CDR3 sequence is CASSPRLADTDTQYF. CDR3 sequence (DNA): TGTGCCAGCAGCCCTCGACTAGCTGATACAGATACGCAGTATTTT.

This chain links TRBV5-4 with TRBJ1-2, with 8 bases fitting TRBD1. CDR3 length: 14 amino acids. V trimming: 6 bases; J trimming: 6 bases; junction bases outside the gene matches: 10. Germline V CDR1 and CDR2: SGHNT, YYREEE (reference sequence). The DNA of the CDR3 is TGTGCCAGCAACCTCAGGACAGGGCTTGATGGCTACACCTTC. It specifies CASNLRTGLDGYTF.

V is TRBV2 and J is TRBJ2-1; TRBD2 matches at 11 bases. The CDR3 is 15 residues long. Trimming removed 8 bases from V and 2 bases from J; junction bases left unmatched: 5. From germline, CDR1 is SNHLY and CDR2 FYNNEI. The CDR3 region has the DNA TGTGCCAGCTTTCTGGGACTAGCGGCCTACAATGAGCAGTTCTTC. This codes for CASFLGLAAYNEQFF.

The chain employs TRBV15 and TRBJ2-5; a possible D gene is TRBD1 (6 bases). The CDR3 has 15 amino acids. V lost 1 base and J lost 2, with 11 bases in between. Per germline, CDR1 LNHNV and CDR2 YYDKDF (reference sequence). CDR3 amino acids: CATSRASGTQETQYF. As DNA, the CDR3 is TGTGCCACCAGCAGAGCGTCAGGGACACAAGAGACCCAGTACTTC.

J is TRBJ1-4 and V is TRBV10-2; TRBD1 might be the D (6 bases). V was trimmed by 5 bases and J by 4 bases, leaving 11 bases between them. Germline V gene lookup returns CDR1 WSHSY and CDR2 SAAADI. The CDR3 contains 14 residues. The CDR3 bases are TGCGCCAGCAGTCCCGGACAGCTTAATGAAAAACTGTTTTTT. Residues: CASSPGQLNEKLFF.

The J gene is TRBJ2-7, the V gene TRBV28, with 15 bases matching TRBD2. Germline V lookup: CDR1 MDHEN, CDR2 SYDVKM. Trimming cost V 6 bases and J 4 bases; bases outside gene matches: 7. CDR3 length equals 16 residues. The chain's CDR3 is CASSPLGTSGRYEQYF. CDR3 in DNA: TGTGCCAGCAGCCCGCTGGGGACTAGCGGGAGGTACGAGCAGTACTTC.

The J gene is TRBJ2-7, the V gene TRBV11-3; no firm D call. V was pared by 1 base and J by 4 bases, with 11 bases between. CDR3 length equals 14 residues. Germline CDR1 SGHNT, CDR2 YENEEA. The CDR3 loop reads CASSLGAKFYEQYF. CDR3 coding DNA: TGTGCCAGCAGCTTAGGGGCCAAGTTTTACGAGCAGTACTTC.

The rearrangement links TRBV18 to TRBJ1-4; 9 bases map to TRBD1. V was pared by 3 bases and J by 4 bases, with 15 bases of the junction left unmatched. This CDR3 is 19 amino acids long. The germline V gene encodes CDR1 KGHSH and CDR2 LQKENI. The CDR3 loop reads CASSPQEIRDRVYNEKLFF. In nucleotides, the CDR3 is TGTGCCAGCTCACCCCAAGAGATTAGGGACAGGGTTTATAATGAAAAACTGTTTTTT.

The chain carries TRBV6-5 and TRBJ2-2, with 11 bases lining up with TRBD2. V lost 5 bases to trimming and J lost 6 bases; unmatched junction nucleotides: 2. The CDR3 totals 14 residues. The germline CDR1 and CDR2 sequences are MNHEY and SVGAGI. CDR3 sequence reads: CASSQGLAAGELFF. CDR3 sequence (DNA): TGTGCCAGCAGTCAGGGACTAGCGGCCGGGGAGCTGTTTTTT.

J is TRBJ1-2 and V is TRBV6-1, with TRBD1 identical over 11 bases. CDR3 length: 17 residues. The germline CDR1 and CDR2 sequences are MNHNS and SASEGT. V lost 4 bases to trimming and J lost 0 bases; unmatched junction nucleotides: 7. CDR3 DNA: TGTGCCAGCAGTGTCTGGGGACAGGGGGAAACTAACTATGGCTACACCTTC. It is translated as CASSVWGQGETNYGYTF.

The CDR3 loop reads CASSPHSGNLLGGYTF. Here the CDR3 DNA reads TGTGCCAGCAGCCCCCACTCCGGGAACCTTCTGGGTGGCTACACCTTC. The chain links TRBV7-9 to TRBJ1-2, with unresolved D. The CDR3 loop spans 16 amino acids. Germline CDR1 and CDR2: SEHNR and FQNEAQ (reference sequence). V gave up 5 bases and J gave up 7 bases, with 23 bases separating them.

This sequence joins TRBV30 and TRBJ1-5; D perhaps matches TRBD1 (5 bases). CDR1 is GTSNPN, CDR2 SVGIG, per germline (reference sequence). V was cut by 4 bases and J by 3 bases, with 7 bases left in between. The length of the CDR3 is 12 residues. CDR3 residues: CAWNRHNQPQHF. Written as DNA, the CDR3 is TGTGCCTGGAACAGGCACAATCAGCCCCAGCATTTT. The complete variable domain, with remaining parts taken from reference TRBV30 and TRBJ1-5, reads SQTIHQWPATLVQPVGSPLSLECTVEGTSNPNLYWYRQAAGRGLQLLFYSVGIGQISSEVPQNLSASRPQDRQFILSSKKLLLSDSGFYLCAWNRHNQPQHFGDGTRLSIL.

This chain joins TRBV7-9 and TRBJ1-2; 9 positions match TRBD1. J was trimmed by 7 bases and V by 2 bases; bases with no gene match: 11. CDR3 length: 16 residues. The germline gives CDR1 SEHNR, CDR2 FQNEAQ (reference sequence). CDR3 coding DNA: TGTGCCAGCAGCTTATCTATCGCCGACAGGGGGGCTGGCTACACCTTC. Its translation is CASSLSIADRGAGYTF.